What follows describes a single T cell receptor (beta chain). What it binds is unknown. The CDR3 totals 13 residues. V was shortened by 5 bases and J by 8 bases, with 15 bases between the two germline ends. Germline CDR1 MNHEY, CDR2 SVGAGI. At a deep level, the assay was run. Generated by immunoSEQ multiplex PCR, the TCRdb table keeps only in-frame clones and is missing some. This table has around 2.1 million clones, 93% appearing once. CD8 cells regarded as naive lacked CD45RO, were positively chosen for CCR7, and omitted terminally differentiated effector memory CD45RA+ cells. The data are from a study of shared clonotypes between healthy human individuals. At the level of the study: Contributing individuals were a couple of females and a few males aged 18 to 49. Overall study findings and caveats: Between several donors, naive CD4 clonotypes were shared at a level of around 4.9%.

The chain uses TRBV6-5 and TRBJ1-2; D gene ambiguous. Material for sequencing was naive CD8+ T cells from PBMCs. The TCR originated in a man aged 18 to 30 in good health. Some clones in this sample may be carry-over from other donors' samples. This chain's CDR3 is CASSPSSVLGYTF. As DNA, the CDR3 is TGTGCCAGCAGTCCTTCGTCGGTCCTCGGCTACACCTTC.